This is a list of T cell receptor beta chains from one sample in a study of blood T cell repertoires in COVID-19. Profiled with immunoSEQ multiplex PCR; TCRdb holds only in-frame clones, not every one. The sample contains fewer than 350,000 clones, 85% of which appear only once. The sequencing input was PBMCs or T cells enriched from blood (not recorded which). All receptors come from a woman between 45 and 60 years old who had recovered from COVID-19. Both conserved end residues are part of each CDR3. A D gene is named only where the DNA matches it firmly. Clone size is given for some rows only: seen once, a few or many times, or a class if the clone is expanded.

j_call v_call clone_size d_call cdr3_nt cdr3_aa
TRBJ1-2 TRBV13 once . TGTGCCAGCAGCTTAGAGGGTTTGGGACTAACGGACGGTGGCTACACCTTC CASSLEGLGLTDGGYTF
TRBJ2-3 TRBV7-9 . . TGTGCCAGCAGTTCCCCACGACAGCGCACAGATACGCAGTATTTT CASSSPRQRTDTQYF
TRBJ2-2 TRBV29-1 few . TGCAGCGCCACGGGGGAAGGTAACACCGGGGAGCTGTTTTTT CSATGEGNTGELFF
TRBJ2-3 TRBV5-1 . . TGCGCCAGCAGCGTCAGGGGGGACAGATCAGATACGCAGTATTTT CASSVRGDRSDTQYF
TRBJ1-4 TRBV5-4 . TRBD1 TGTGCCAGCAGCTTTGCCCTGACAGGGGTTAATGAAAAACTGTTTTTT CASSFALTGVNEKLFF
TRBJ2-1 TRBV5-4 . . TGTGCCAGCAGCGCTGACGGGACACCTGACAATGAGCAGTTCTTC CASSADGTPDNEQFF
TRBJ2-4 TRBV7-8 . . TGTGCCAGCAGCGGTGCGGCCAAAAACATTCAGTACTTC CASSGAAKNIQYF
TRBJ2-2 TRBV27 . . TGTGCCAGCAGTTTATTAGGAGTCGGGGAGCTGTTTTTT CASSLLGVGELFF
TRBJ1-4 TRBV2 . . TGTGCCGACCGACCGGCGACTGGTGATGAAAAACTGTTTTTT CADRPATGDEKLFF
TRBJ2-7 TRBV10-2 . . TGCGCCAGCAGTGAGCCTATCCCCCTCTACGAGCAGTACTTC CASSEPIPLYEQYF
TRBJ1-1 TRBV19 . TRBD1 TGTGCCAGTAGTATCCGGACAGGGGGCATCACTGAAGCTTTCTTT CASSIRTGGITEAFF
TRBJ2-5 TRBV7-2 . . TGTGCCAGCAACTTAGGGTGGGCAGAGACCCAGTACTTC CASNLGWAETQYF
TRBJ1-4 TRBV27 . TRBD1 TGTGCCAGTCTCCCCTACTCGGGACAGAGTAATGAAAAACTGTTTTTT CASLPYSGQSNEKLFF
TRBJ1-5 TRBV20-1 . TRBD1 TGCAGTGCTAGTAGACAGGGGCCCAATCAGCCCCAGCATTTT CSASRQGPNQPQHF
TRBJ2-4 TRBV7-2 . TRBD2 TGTGCCAGCAGCTTAGCTCGTTTGGCGGGAGCTCACACCCCAATAGCCAAAAACATTCAGTACTTC CASSLARLAGAHTPIAKNIQYF
TRBJ2-5 TRBV29-1 . . TGCAGCGTCATGAAGGGGCCCGGGGAGACCCAGTACTTC CSVMKGPGETQYF
TRBJ1-1 TRBV5-1 once . TGCGCCAGCAGCCCGGAGGGTAGCACTGAAGGGGAAGCTTTCTTT CASSPEGSTEGEAFF
TRBJ1-2 TRBV18 . . TGTGCCAGCTCACCACGGGGCAGGGCCGATGGCTACACCTTC CASSPRGRADGYTF
TRBJ1-1 TRBV24-1 . TRBD1 TGTGCCACCAGTGATTCGACAGGGACTGAAGCTTTCTTT CATSDSTGTEAFF
TRBJ1-1 TRBV7-9 . . TGTGCCAGCAGTGTTGGGGGGTGGCTTGAAGCTTTCTTT CASSVGGWLEAFF
TRBJ2-7 TRBV7-2 . . TGTGCCAGCAGCTTAGGTAGGGGCGCCGCCTACGAGCAGTACTTC CASSLGRGAAYEQYF
TRBJ1-6 TRBV6-5 . . TGTGCCAGCAGACAAGGACAGTATAATTCACCCCTCCACTTT CASRQGQYNSPLHF
TRBJ2-3 TRBV6-1 once . TGTGCCAGCAGTGAGTTCGGTACAGATACGCAGTATTTT CASSEFGTDTQYF
TRBJ1-2 TRBV11-2 . . TGTGCCAGCAGCTTAGGCACAGGGCATGGCTACACCTTC CASSLGTGHGYTF
TRBJ1-5 TRBV23-1 . . TGCGCCAGGGGGGAGGGTGCTCAGCCCCAGCATTTT CARGEGAQPQHF
TRBJ1-2 TRBV28 once TRBD1 TGTGCCAGCAGATTCACAGGGGGGTACTATGGCTACACCTTC CASRFTGGYYGYTF
TRBJ1-5 TRBV7-2 . TRBD1 TGTGCCAGCAGCCCACAGGGGAGCTATAGCAATCAGCCCCAGCATTTT CASSPQGSYSNQPQHF
TRBJ1-2 TRBV27 few TRBD1 TGTGCCAGCAGCCGTAGGACAGGGCACTATGGCTACACCTTC CASSRRTGHYGYTF
TRBJ1-1 TRBV19 . . TGTGCCAGTAGTGGCAGACGAGGGAACACTGAAGCTTTCTTT CASSGRRGNTEAFF
TRBJ2-3 TRBV7-2 . TRBD2 TGTGCCAGCAGCTCGATGGTACCGGGACTAGCGAGTAGCACAGATACGCAGTATTTT CASSSMVPGLASSTDTQYF